This is a list of T cell receptor beta chains from one sample in a study of blood T cell repertoires in COVID-19. Profiling relied on immunoSEQ multiplex PCR, and the TCRdb table lists in-frame clones only, not all of them. The sample consists of 250,000 to 300,000 clones, approximately 88% of them appearing once. Source material: peripheral blood. The receptors stem from a man between 45 and 60 years old with acute or convalescent COVID-19. The conserved cysteine and the conserved F or W are not part of the CDR3 here. D genes are given only for firm matches.

TRBD1,TRBJ1-6,TRBV2,ASSEARTGGNSPLH
-,TRBJ2-7,TRBV2,ASSPGTRSGEQY
-,TRBJ1-1,TRBV5-1,ASREGEGTGEAF
-,TRBJ1-1,TRBV5-1,ASSPDAGLNTEAF
-,TRBJ2-7,TRBV15,ATSSLKVSGDAYEQY
TRBD1,TRBJ2-7,TRBV5-4,ASSPDGGQSSYEQY
-,TRBJ1-4,TRBV19,ASSPNGQAGNEKLF
-,TRBJ1-1,TRBV6-5,ASSYPPAGSLAEAF
-,TRBJ2-7,TRBV7-9,ASSSLWESYEQY
-,TRBJ1-6,TRBV19,ATHSDRTYNSPLH
-,TRBJ1-3,TRBV9,ASSVNYRDSGNTIY
TRBD1,TRBJ2-7,TRBV7-8,ASSFDRGPYEQY
TRBD2,TRBJ2-2,TRBV19,ASRLAGGPGTGELF
-,TRBJ2-4,TRBV21-1,ASSRGSLAKNIQY
TRBD1,TRBJ1-2,TRBV19,ASSLSGTGPYYGYT
TRBD1,TRBJ1-6,TRBV7-2,ASSPGTGDYSPLH
-,TRBJ1-2,TRBV5-4,ASSFSTAGPIYGYT
-,TRBJ2-4,TRBV10-2,ASSEEGLAKNIQY